These 13 T cell receptor beta chains were sequenced from one sample in a study of T cells in Graves' hyperthyroidism and ophthalmopathy. RNA transcripts were the template for amplifying TCR beta CDR3 regions. HTBI primers drove first-round RT-PCR of the TCR CDR3. TCRdb independently ran MiXCR on the multiplex PCR reads; one entry per CDR3 protein. The sample contains some 440,000 distinct CDR3 sequences, approximately 14% of which appear only once. The specimen sequenced was blood. The receptors come from a woman between 18 and 30 years old with Graves' hyperthyroidism.

This clonotype was detected many times. The chain links TRBV30 to TRBJ2-1, with unresolved D. The CDR3 covers 14 residues. Trimming removed 2 bases at V and 4 bases at J, with 12 bases between. Germline CDR1 and CDR2: GTSNPN and SVGIG (reference sequence). The CDR3 loop is CAWSSRLEYNEQFF. The CDR3 region has the DNA TGTGCCTGGAGTAGCCGACTTGAATACAATGAGCAGTTCTTC. Variable domain in full (rest from reference TRBV30 and TRBJ2-1): SQTIHQWPATLVQPVGSPLSLECTVEGTSNPNLYWYRQAAGRGLQLLFYSVGIGQISSEVPQNLSASRPQDRQFILSSKKLLLSDSGFYLCAWSSRLEYNEQFFGPGTRLTVL.

In this sample, this clonotype turned up once. Given a much more abundant clone one base away, this may be a read error. V usage is TRBV28 and J usage is TRBJ1-3; no clear D. This CDR3 is 11 amino acids long. V lost 10 bases, J lost 4 bases, and 8 bases lay in between. The germline CDR1 and CDR2 sequences are MDHEN and SYDVKM. CDR3 loop: CATMFGNTIYF. CDR3 nucleotide sequence: TGTGCCACCATGTTCGGAAACACCATATATTTT.

This clonotype was observed many times. The rearrangement joins TRBV4-1 to TRBJ2-7, with a tentative D call TRBD1 (5 bases). This CDR3 region has 14 residues. The V gene lost 0 bases and the J gene lost 2 bases, with 8 bases spanning the gap. Germline assignment: CDR1 MGHRA and CDR2 YSYEKL. The CDR3, as DNA: TGCGCCAGCAGCCAAGATCCAGGGACCTACGAGCAGTACTTC. This translates into CASSQDPGTYEQYF.

This clonotype was counted ten times or more. The chain is built from TRBV12-3 or TRBV12-4 and TRBJ1-1, with 7 bases identical to TRBD1. This CDR3 contains 15 residues. V lost 7 bases and J lost 1; bases outside the gene matches: 9. CDR3 DNA sequence: TGTGCCAGCACTCCCCGGACAGGACAGAACACTGAAGCTTTCTTT. Residues: CASTPRTGQNTEAFF.

V usage is TRBV20-1 and J usage is TRBJ2-7, with TRBD1 matching over 10 bases. Germline CDR1 and CDR2: DFQATT and SNEGSKA (reference sequence). V dropped 1 base and J dropped 6; count of bases not matched to a gene: 6. The length of the CDR3 is 14 residues. The CDR3: CSARAGTGEREQYF. The CDR3 nucleotides are TGCAGTGCTAGAGCCGGGACAGGGGAACGCGAGCAGTACTTC.

This clonotype has a count of ten or more. The CDR3 coding sequence is TGTGCCAGCAGTTTCCGGGGGCAACATCAGCCCCAGCATTTT. Translating it yields CASSFRGQHQPQHF. The chain couples TRBV6-1 to TRBJ1-5; maybe TRBD1 (6 bases). The germline V and J ends were trimmed by 5 bases and 5 bases, with 13 bases remaining between them. The CDR3 is 14 amino acids. CDR1 is MNHNS and CDR2 is SASEGT in the germline V gene.

This clonotype occurred many times. This chain connects TRBV27 to TRBJ2-7; TRBD1 might be the D (8 bases). CDR1 is MNHEY and CDR2 is SMNVEV in the germline V gene (reference sequence). The CDR3 loop spans 15 amino acids. Trimming took off 4 bases at V and 0 bases at J, with 13 bases between the two ends. The CDR3 is CASSSTGGVSYEQYF. The CDR3 nucleotides are TGTGCCAGCAGTTCAACAGGGGGGGTCTCCTACGAGCAGTACTTC.

This clonotype was picked up many times. V is TRBV19 and J is TRBJ1-1, with D uncertain. This CDR3 comprises 13 residues. V gave up 5 bases and J gave up 3 bases, with 10 bases separating them. The germline V gene encodes CDR1 LNHDA and CDR2 SQIVND (reference sequence). The CDR3 DNA reads as TGTGCCAGTAGTGGCGGAGCTTACACTGAAGCTTTCTTT. As protein: CASSGGAYTEAFF. Together with reference TRBV19 and TRBJ1-1, the CDR3 gives the full variable domain: DGGITQSPKYLFRKEGQNVTLSCEQNLNHDAMYWYRQDPGQGLRLIYYSQIVNDFQKGDIAEGYSVSREKKESFPLTVTSAQKNPTAFYLCASSGGAYTEAFFGQGTRLTVV.

This clonotype was seen many times. The chain uses TRBV5-1 and TRBJ2-2; D is tentatively TRBD1 or TRBD2 (5 bases each). Looked up from germline, CDR1 is SGHRS and CDR2 is YFSETQ. The CDR3 has 14 amino acids. Trimming removed 7 bases from V and 0 bases from J, with 10 bases in between. CDR3 nucleotides: TGCGCCAGCTCGAGGGACGCGAACACCGGGGAGCTGTTTTTT. Protein: CASSRDANTGELFF.

Many counts were recorded for this clonotype. The chain combines TRBV3-1 with TRBJ1-4; 7 bases agree with TRBD1. Germline lookup yields CDR1 LGHDT and CDR2 YNNKEL (reference sequence). This CDR3 is built from 18 residues. V lost 0 bases, J lost 1 base, and 8 bases stayed unmatched. The DNA for the CDR3 is TGTGCCAGCAGCCAAGATTTCAGGGGGGTTGGAACTAATGAAAAACTGTTTTTT. The encoded protein is CASSQDFRGVGTNEKLFF.

This clonotype appeared many times. This sequence joins TRBV19 and TRBJ1-2; D uncertain. The germline gives CDR1 LNHDA, CDR2 SQIVND (reference sequence). This CDR3 contains 15 residues. Trimming left V 2 bases short and J 2 bases short, with 12 bases between. As DNA, the CDR3 is TGTGCCAGTAGTATACCCGGACTCAAAAACTATGGCTACACCTTC. Encoded protein: CASSIPGLKNYGYTF.

This clonotype has more than one count but fewer than ten. The CDR3 loop reads CASSTTGGLSYEQYF. Here the CDR3 DNA reads TGTGCCAGCAGCACGACAGGGGGATTGTCCTACGAGCAGTACTTC. The J gene is TRBJ2-7, the V gene TRBV6-2 or TRBV6-3, with 9 bases that match TRBD1. The CDR3 is 15 amino acids. The germline gives CDR1 MNHEY, CDR2 SVGEGT. The junction had 7 bases not matched to a gene; V was cut back by 6 bases and J by 1 base.

This clonotype was observed many times. V is TRBV7-2 and J is TRBJ2-5, with 12 bases identical to TRBD1. The germline V gene has CDR1 SGHTA and CDR2 FQGNSA. The CDR3 covers 19 residues. The V and J ends lost 2 bases and 1 base, in that order; junction bases with no gene match: 11. The CDR3 sequence: CASSLSGTGGGLAQETQYF. The CDR3 DNA sequence: TGTGCCAGCAGCTTATCCGGGACAGGGGGCGGTTTGGCCCAAGAGACCCAGTACTTC.